This TCR beta chain is from a study of regulatory and conventional T cells in RAG deficiency (dated by TCRdb to the late 2010s). About the study as a whole: Autoimmunity is frequently seen with hypomorphic RAG mutations in combined immunodeficiency or atypical SCID. The study used high-throughput TCR beta sequencing to compare repertoire diversity and composition of Treg, conventional CD4+ and CD8+ T cells between RAG-deficient patients and healthy controls. Results and caveats for the whole study, not just this receptor: Some T-cell subset analyses were not performed for some subjects. The CD25-high CD127-low cells sorted from Omenn syndrome patients may be peripherally activated cells rather than true Treg cells. In Omenn syndrome and CID/AS patients compared with controls, around 90-fold fewer unique TCR beta sequences were detected from Treg cells, versus approximately 10-fold fewer for other subsets. Markedly lower Shannon entropy and higher Simpson indices were observed in RAG-deficient patients than in control T-cell subpopulations. Shorter CDR3 lengths were found in all patient T-cell subsets, and >75% Treg-Tconv repertoire overlap at nucleotide and amino acid level was observed in Omenn syndrome patients.

Looking up the germline V gene yields CDR1 MGHRA and CDR2 YSYEKL. Trimming at the junction amounts to 0 bases on V and 9 bases on J, and the germline ends lie 8 bases apart. Taken from cysteine to phenylalanine, the CDR3 has 12 residues. The kept DNA is CDR3 alone, 36 bases in frame from the first base. Eight patients with RAG deficiency were studied, comprising one with SCID, two with Omenn syndrome and five with combined immunodeficiency or atypical SCID. CD8+ T cells lacking CD4 were purified from blood before genomic DNA extraction. Library generation was performed with the immunoSEQ multiplex PCR assay. Rearranged TCR beta chain products were amplified from genomic DNA of sorted T-cell subsets and sequenced. The authors' analysis ran thus. Shannon entropy and Simpson indices were used to measure the diversity of productive TCR beta rearrangements in each repertoire. To gauge clonal expansion, the frequencies of the 100 most abundant productive TCR beta clonotypes among total reads were added together. The TRB repertoires were evaluated with a self-reactivity index based on amino acid usage at CDR3beta positions 6 and 7. Two-way ANOVA was used for repertoire analyses, and Student t or Mann-Whitney tests were used for flow cytometric analyses. The clones in this table, taken by TCRdb from immuneACCESS, are in-frame only. Not every clone is retained; where verified, under half of the shortfall comes from an unresolved V gene, and the cause of the rest is unknown. V, J and clone size are taken as reported in that table, and D and trimming were inferred from the DNA itself. This sample has 5,500 to 6,500 clones in its table, and 85% to 95% of those were observed once. 49% of the sample is in the top ten clones.

Points on this clone: This receptor's antigen is unknown. Base qualities are not recorded, but no much larger clone differs from it by a single base.

The material sequenced was CD8+ T cells sorted from blood. This clonotype originated in a human donor with RAG deficiency presenting as severe combined immunodeficiency. The receptor chain draws on TRBV4-1 and TRBJ2-5, and TRBD1 may be the D gene, going by 5 matching bases. The CDR3: CASSQDGAAQYF. The nucleotides are TGCGCCAGCAGCCAAGATGGGGCGGCCCAGTACTTC.